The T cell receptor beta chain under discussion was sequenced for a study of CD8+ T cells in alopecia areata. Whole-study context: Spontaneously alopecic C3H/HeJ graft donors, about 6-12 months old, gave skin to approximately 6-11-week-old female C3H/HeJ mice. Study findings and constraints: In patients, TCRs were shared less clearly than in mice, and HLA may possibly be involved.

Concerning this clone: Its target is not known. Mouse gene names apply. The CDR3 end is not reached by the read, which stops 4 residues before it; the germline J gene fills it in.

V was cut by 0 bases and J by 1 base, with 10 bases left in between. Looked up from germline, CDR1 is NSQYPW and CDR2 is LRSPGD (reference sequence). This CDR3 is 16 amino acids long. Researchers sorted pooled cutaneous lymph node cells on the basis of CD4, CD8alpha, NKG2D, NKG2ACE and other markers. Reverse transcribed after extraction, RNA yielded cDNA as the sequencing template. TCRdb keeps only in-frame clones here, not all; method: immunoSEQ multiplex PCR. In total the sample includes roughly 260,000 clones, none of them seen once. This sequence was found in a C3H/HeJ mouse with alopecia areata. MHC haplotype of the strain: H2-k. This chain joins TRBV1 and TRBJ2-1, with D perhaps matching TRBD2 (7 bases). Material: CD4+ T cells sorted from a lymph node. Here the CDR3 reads CTCSADKGGNYAEQFF. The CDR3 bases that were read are TGCACCTGCAGTGCAGATAAGGGGGGGAACTATGCT.